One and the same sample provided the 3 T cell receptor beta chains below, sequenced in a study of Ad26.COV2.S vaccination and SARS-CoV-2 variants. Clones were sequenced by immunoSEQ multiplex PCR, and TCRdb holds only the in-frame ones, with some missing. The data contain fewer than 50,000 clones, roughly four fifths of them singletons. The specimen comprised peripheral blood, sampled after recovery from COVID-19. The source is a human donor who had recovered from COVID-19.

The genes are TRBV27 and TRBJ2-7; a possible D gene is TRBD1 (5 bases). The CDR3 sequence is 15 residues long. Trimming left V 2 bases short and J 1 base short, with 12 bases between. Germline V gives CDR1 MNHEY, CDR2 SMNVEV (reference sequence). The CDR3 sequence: CASSLKATDSYEQYF. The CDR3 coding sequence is TGTGCCAGCAGTTTAAAGGCGACAGATTCCTACGAGCAGTACTTC.

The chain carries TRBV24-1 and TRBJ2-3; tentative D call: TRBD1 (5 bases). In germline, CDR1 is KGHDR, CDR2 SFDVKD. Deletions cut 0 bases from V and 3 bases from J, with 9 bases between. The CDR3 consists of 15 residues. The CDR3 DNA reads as TGTGCCACCAGTGATTTGCAGGGTTCGACAGATACGCAGTATTTT. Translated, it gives CATSDLQGSTDTQYF.

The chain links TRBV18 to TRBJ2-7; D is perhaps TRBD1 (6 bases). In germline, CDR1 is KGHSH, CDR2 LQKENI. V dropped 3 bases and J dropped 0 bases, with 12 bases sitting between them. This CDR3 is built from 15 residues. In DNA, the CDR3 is TGTGCCAGCTCACCTGCTGGGGGCAGCTCCTACGAGCAGTACTTC. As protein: CASSPAGGSSYEQYF.